The 8 T cell receptor beta chains presented below share a single source sample, sequenced in a study of molecular identifiers for immune sequencing clone quantification (dated by TCRdb to 2017 to 2018). The library relied on PCR. The sequencing machine was a NextSeq 500. In TCRdb, the public reads were trimmed at Q25 with fastp and aligned with MiXCR, with productive beta chains retained. Identical CDR3 proteins give one entry, which carries the most common genes and DNA. The sample profile shows 400,000 to 600,000 distinct CDR3 sequences; approximately 25% of them were found once. The ten largest clones represent under 0.8% of the sample. The specimen was naive CD8+ T cells from blood, with Jurkat cell RNA spiked in. Per the publication, the cell subset or site label means: FACS-sorted CD8+CD4-CCR7+CD45RA+ naive T cells. Receptors were obtained from a human donor in good health. Some libraries in this study had Jurkat cell RNA spiked in.

This clonotype was picked up a small number of times. At one end the junction does not follow the germline gene, possibly because of a read error. This CDR3 is CASGLWGQGAAGELFF. In DNA, the CDR3 is TGTGCCAGCGGTTTATGGGGACAGGGGGCTGCCGGGGAGCTGTTTTTT. The genes are TRBV28 and TRBJ2-2, with 12 bases lining up with TRBD1. This CDR3 comprises 16 residues. Germline lookup yields CDR1 MDHEN and CDR2 SYDVKM.

This chain links TRBV7-2 with TRBJ2-1; maybe TRBD1 (5 bases). Per germline, CDR1 SGHTA and CDR2 FQGNSA. This CDR3 region has 15 residues. With 5 bases removed from V and 8 bases from J, the gap between germline ends came to 19 bases. The CDR3 DNA reads TGTGCCAGCAGCCCAGGACATCACGGCCTGGATGAGCAGTTCTTC. As protein: CASSPGHHGLDEQFF.

Concerning this clonotype itself: This may arise from a read error, as a much more abundant clone is one base away. The J gene is TRBJ2-7, the V gene TRBV29-1, with 7 positions matching TRBD2. CDR1 is SQVTM, CDR2 ANQGSEA, per germline. The CDR3 extends over 14 amino acids. The J segment lost 2 bases and the V segment lost 1 base, leaving 5 bases of the junction unmatched. The CDR3 sequence: CSVEGRAGAYEQYF. The CDR3 bases are TGCAGCGTTGAAGGTCGTGCGGGGGCCTACGAGCAGTACTTC.

The V and J genes are TRBV20-1 and TRBJ2-7; D is perhaps TRBD2 (7 bases). Germline V gives CDR1 DFQATT, CDR2 SNEGSKA (reference sequence). V lost 3 bases and J lost 6, with 12 bases in between. The CDR3 is made up of 12 amino acids. The CDR3 region has the DNA TGCAGTGCTAGGCCCGGGGGGCTCGAGCAGTACTTC. Its translation: CSARPGGLEQYF.

This chain connects TRBV20-1 to TRBJ2-2; TRBD1 matches at 8 bases. The CDR3 covers 16 residues. V was clipped by 0 bases and J by 1 base; unmatched bases: 4. The germline gives CDR1 DFQATT, CDR2 SNEGSKA (reference sequence). This CDR3 reads CSARDLGQENTGELFF. For the CDR3, the DNA is TGCAGTGCTAGAGATCTGGGACAGGAGAACACCGGGGAGCTGTTTTTT.

This clonotype was observed at least ten times. The chain recombines TRBV20-1 with TRBJ2-7; D might be TRBD1 (6 bases). This CDR3 is 12 amino acids long. Germline V gene sequence: CDR1 DFQATT, CDR2 SNEGSKA (reference sequence). Deletions cut 3 bases from V and 2 bases from J, with 8 bases between. CDR3 in DNA: TGCAGTGCTAGGGACAGACCCTACGAGCAGTACTTC. It encodes CSARDRPYEQYF.

This clonotype was observed many times. The genes are TRBV20-1 and TRBJ2-3; TRBD1 is a possible D gene (6 bases). The CDR3 is made up of 15 amino acids. Per the germline V gene, CDR1 is DFQATT and CDR2 is SNEGSKA (reference sequence). The germline V and J ends were trimmed by 5 bases and 1 base, with 16 bases remaining between them. The CDR3 DNA follows: TGCAGTGCTCCCAAGGCACAGGGACGCACAGATACGCAGTATTTT. Its translation is CSAPKAQGRTDTQYF.

This clonotype was recorded a few times. The V gene is TRBV6-5, the J gene TRBJ2-2, with D unclear. The CDR3 has 14 amino acids. Per germline, CDR1 MNHEY and CDR2 SVGAGI. V was clipped by 0 bases and J by 8 bases, with 10 bases between them. The CDR3 region is CASSYSSNRGELFF. CDR3 DNA: TGTGCCAGCAGTTACTCGTCGAACCGGGGGGAGCTGTTTTTT.